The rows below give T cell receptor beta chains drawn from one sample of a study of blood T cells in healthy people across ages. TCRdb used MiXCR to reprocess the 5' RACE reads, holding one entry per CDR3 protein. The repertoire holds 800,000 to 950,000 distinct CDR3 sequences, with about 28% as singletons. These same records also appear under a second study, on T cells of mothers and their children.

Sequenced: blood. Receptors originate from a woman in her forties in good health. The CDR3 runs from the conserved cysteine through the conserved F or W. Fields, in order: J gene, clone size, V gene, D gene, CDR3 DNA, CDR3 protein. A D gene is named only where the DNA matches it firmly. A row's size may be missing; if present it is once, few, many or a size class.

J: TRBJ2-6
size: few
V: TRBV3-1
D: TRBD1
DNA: TGTGCCAGCAGCCAAAGGGACAGGGTCTCTGGGGCCAACGTCCTGACTTTC
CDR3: CASSQRDRVSGANVLTF

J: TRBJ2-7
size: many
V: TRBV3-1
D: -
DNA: TGTGCCAGCAGCCAACAGAACAACTACGAGCAGTACTTC
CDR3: CASSQQNNYEQYF

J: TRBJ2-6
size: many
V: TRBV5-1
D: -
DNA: TGCGCCAGCAGCTTGGAATCGGGGTCTGGGGCCAACGTCCTGACTTTC
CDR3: CASSLESGSGANVLTF

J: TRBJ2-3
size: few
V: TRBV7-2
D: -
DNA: TGTGCCAGCAGCTTAGTGGGGGCCATCACAGATACGCAGTATTTT
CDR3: CASSLVGAITDTQYF

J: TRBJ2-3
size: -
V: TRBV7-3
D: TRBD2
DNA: TGTGCCAGCAGCACCGGACTAGCGGGGCGCACAGATACGCAGTATTTT
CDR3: CASSTGLAGRTDTQYF

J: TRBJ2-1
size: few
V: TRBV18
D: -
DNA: TGTGCCAGCTCCCCAGTTGAAAAGCTCTCCTACAATGAGCAGTTCTTC
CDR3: CASSPVEKLSYNEQFF

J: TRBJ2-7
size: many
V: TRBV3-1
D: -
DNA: TGTGCCAGCAGCCACTCACCGGATGGCACCGCGACCTTTTACGAGCAGTACTTC
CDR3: CASSHSPDGTATFYEQYF

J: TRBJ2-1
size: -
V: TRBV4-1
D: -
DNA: TGCGCCAGCAGCCAAGAGCCTAGCACCAATGAGCAGTTCTTC
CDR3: CASSQEPSTNEQFF

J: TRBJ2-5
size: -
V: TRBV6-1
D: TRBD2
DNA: TGTGCCAGCTCTCCCATTCTTGGGACTAGCGGGGGGCGAGAGACCCAGTACTTC
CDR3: CASSPILGTSGGRETQYF

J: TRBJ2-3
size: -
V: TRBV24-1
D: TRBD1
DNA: TGTGCCACCAGTGATTATGCAGGGGGCAGGACAGATATGCAGTATTTT
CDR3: CATSDYAGGRTDMQYF

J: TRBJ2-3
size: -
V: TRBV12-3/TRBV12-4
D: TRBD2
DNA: TGTGCCAGCCAACCCGGGACTAGGTATCGCACAGATACGCAGTATTTT
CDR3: CASQPGTRYRTDTQYF

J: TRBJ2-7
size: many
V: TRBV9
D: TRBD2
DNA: TGTGCCAGCAGCGGAAGAGCGGGGGCCTACGAGCAGTACTTC
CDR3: CASSGRAGAYEQYF

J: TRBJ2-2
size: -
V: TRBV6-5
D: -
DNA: TGTGCCAGCAGTTACACCCTGAGTATACGAGGCACCGGGGAGCTGTTTTTT
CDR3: CASSYTLSIRGTGELFF

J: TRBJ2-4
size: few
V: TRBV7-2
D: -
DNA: TGTGCCAGCAGCTCGCTGGGGGTGCAGTACTTC
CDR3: CASSSLGVQYF

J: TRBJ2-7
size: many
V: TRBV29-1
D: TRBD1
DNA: TGCAGCGTCGGTCCCCCCCCGGGACAGGGGGGCTCCTACGAGCAGTACTTC
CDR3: CSVGPPPGQGGSYEQYF

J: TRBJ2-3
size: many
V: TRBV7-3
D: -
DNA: TGTGCCAGCAGCGCTCACTTACAGGAGAGCACAGATACGCAGTATTTT
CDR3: CASSAHLQESTDTQYF

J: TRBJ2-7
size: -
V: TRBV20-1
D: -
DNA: TGCAGTGCTAGATTCAGCTACAATGAGCAGTACTTC
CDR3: CSARFSYNEQYF

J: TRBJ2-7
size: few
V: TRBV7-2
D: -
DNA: TGTGCCAGCAGCTTAGCGCAGGGCATAGTGGGGGTGGGCGCCAGCTACGAGCAGTACTTC
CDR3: CASSLAQGIVGVGASYEQYF

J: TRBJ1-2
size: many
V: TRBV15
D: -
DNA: TGTGCCACCAGCACCCATGGGACCTATGGCTACACCTTC
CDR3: CATSTHGTYGYTF

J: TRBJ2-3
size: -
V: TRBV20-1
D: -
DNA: TGCAGTGCTAGAGGGGGGACGGCCCTTATAGATACGCAGTATTTT
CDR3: CSARGGTALIDTQYF

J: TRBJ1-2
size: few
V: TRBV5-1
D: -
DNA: TGCGCCAGCAGCTTGGACCAGGGGCATGGCTACACCTTC
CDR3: CASSLDQGHGYTF

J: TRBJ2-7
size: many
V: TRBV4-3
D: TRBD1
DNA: TGCGCCAGCAGCCAACGTGACAGGGCCCACGAGCAGTACTTC
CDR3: CASSQRDRAHEQYF

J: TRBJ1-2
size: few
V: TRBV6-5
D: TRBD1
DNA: TGTGCCAGCAGTTACTCGGGGACAGGGGTAGGCTATGGCTACACCTTC
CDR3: CASSYSGTGVGYGYTF

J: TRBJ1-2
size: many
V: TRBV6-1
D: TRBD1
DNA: TGTGCCAGTTTCTTCAGGGGGCGCGACTATGGCTACACCTTC
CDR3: CASFFRGRDYGYTF

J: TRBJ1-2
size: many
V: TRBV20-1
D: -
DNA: TGCAGTACGCGACACTATGGCTACACCTTC
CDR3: CSTRHYGYTF

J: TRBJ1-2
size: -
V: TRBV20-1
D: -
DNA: TGCAGTGCTAGAGATCCTGGGGGCGAGCCCTCCTATGGCTACACCTTC
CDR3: CSARDPGGEPSYGYTF

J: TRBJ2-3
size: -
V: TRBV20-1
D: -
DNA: TGCAGTGCTTGGGACTTGACTACAGATACGCAGTATTTT
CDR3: CSAWDLTTDTQYF

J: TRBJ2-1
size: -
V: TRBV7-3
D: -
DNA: TGTGCCAGCAGCTTAACAGTACTAGCAGGCAATGAGCAGTTCTTC
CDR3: CASSLTVLAGNEQFF

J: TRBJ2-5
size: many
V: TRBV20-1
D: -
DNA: TGCAGAGAGGAAACAGTACAACAAGAGACCCAGTACTTC
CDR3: CREETVQQETQYF

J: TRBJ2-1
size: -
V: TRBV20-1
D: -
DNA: TGCAGTGCTAGTGGGGGGGAGACAGGGCCCTACAATGAGCAGTTCTTC
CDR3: CSASGGETGPYNEQFF

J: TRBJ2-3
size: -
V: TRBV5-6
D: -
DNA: TGTGCCAGCAGCTTCGCAGGGATGATCACAGATACGCAGTATTTT
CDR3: CASSFAGMITDTQYF